Described below is a single TCR beta chain sequence and its context. Antigen unknown. Next came a second PCR, run for about 6 to 11 cycles, which used a sample-barcoded 5' primer along with a J-beta primer mix. TCRdb processed the 5' RACE reads anew with MiXCR; each CDR3 protein has one entry. The top ten hold under 5% of the sample, which has over a million distinct CDR3 sequences, roughly 43% seen once. This entry comes from a study of blood T cells in healthy people across ages. Findings and limits, study-wide: Naive CD4+ cell counts and diversity both ran higher in long-lived than in aged donors.

The origin of this receptor is a woman aged 18-35 years in good health. The source material was blood.

The CDR3: CASSVRRTPQEQFF. The CDR3 DNA follows: TGTGCCAGCAGCGTACGAAGAACACCTCAAGAGCAGTTCTTC. The rearrangement uses TRBV9 and TRBJ2-1; unclear D gene. The V and J ends lost 1 base and 10 bases respectively, with 15 bases between them. Germline V gene data show CDR1 as SGDLS and CDR2 as YYNGEE. The CDR3 extends over 14 amino acids.